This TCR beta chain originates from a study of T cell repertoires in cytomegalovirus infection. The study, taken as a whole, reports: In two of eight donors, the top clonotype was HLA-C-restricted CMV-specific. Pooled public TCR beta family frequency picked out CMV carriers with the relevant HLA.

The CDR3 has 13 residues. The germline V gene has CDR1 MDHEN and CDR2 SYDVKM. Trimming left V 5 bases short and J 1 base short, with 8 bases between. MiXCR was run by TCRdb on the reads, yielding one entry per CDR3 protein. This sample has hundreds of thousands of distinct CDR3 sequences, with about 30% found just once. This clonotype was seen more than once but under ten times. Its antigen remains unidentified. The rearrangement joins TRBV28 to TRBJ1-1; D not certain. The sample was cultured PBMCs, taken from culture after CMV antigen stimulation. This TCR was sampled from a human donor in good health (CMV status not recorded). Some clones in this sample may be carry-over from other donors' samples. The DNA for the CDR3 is TGTGCCAGCAGTATACGACAGAACACTGAAGCTTTCTTT. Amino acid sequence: CASSIRQNTEAFF.